The 7 T cell receptor beta chains below were found in one sample sequenced in a study of CD4 T cells in relation to SARS-CoV-2 and coronaviruses. Generated by immunoSEQ multiplex PCR, the TCRdb table keeps only in-frame clones and is missing some. The data show roughly 68,000 clones, with over 85% seen just once and approximately 0.21% held by the top ten. The unexposed donors gave CD4+ T cells in about 2011-2018, prior to COVID-19. The source material was naive CD4+ T cells from PBMCs. Specified subset: naive CD4+ T cells isolated by negative enrichment. These receptors came from a human donor in good health.

This clone turned up a few times. The rearrangement links TRBV19 to TRBJ1-1; weak D call: TRBD1 (5 bases). This CDR3 is 14 amino acids long. With 11 bases removed from V and 1 base from J, the gap between germline ends came to 17 bases. The germline V gene encodes CDR1 LNHDA and CDR2 SQIVND (reference sequence). The CDR3 DNA is TGTGCCCGAACCAGGGAAAGGGGGAACACTGAAGCTTTCTTT. The encoded protein is CARTRERGNTEAFF.

This clone appeared once. The chain is built from TRBV6-6 and TRBJ2-5, with a tentative D call TRBD2 (5 bases). Germline V gene sequence: CDR1 MNHNY, CDR2 SVGAGI (reference sequence). The CDR3 is 14 residues long. V was trimmed by 2 bases and J by 5 bases, leaving 12 bases between them. The chain's CDR3 is CASSYAATRETQYF. The CDR3 coding sequence is TGTGCCAGCAGTTACGCGGCCACTAGGGAGACCCAGTACTTC.

This chain uses TRBV9 with TRBJ1-3, with unresolved D. The CDR3 length is 16 residues. Germline CDR1 SGDLS, CDR2 YYNGEE. Trimming removed 4 bases at V and 0 bases at J, with 14 bases between. CDR3: CASSSGLLGSGNTIYF. CDR3 bases: TGTGCCAGCAGCTCCGGACTTCTCGGCTCTGGAAACACCATATATTTT. The entire variable domain, with the rest obtained from reference TRBV9 and TRBJ1-3, is as follows: DSGVTQTPKHLITATGQRVTLRCSPRSGDLSVYWYQQSLDQGLQFLIQYYNGEERAKGNILERFSAQQFPDLHSELNLSSLELGDSALYFCASSSGLLGSGNTIYFGEGSWLTVV.

CDR3 sequence: CASSQGLAGGPSNTQYF. CDR3 sequence (DNA): TGCGCCAGCAGCCAAGGGCTAGCGGGGGGCCCCTCCAATACGCAGTATTTT. The V call is TRBV4-3, the J call TRBJ2-3, with 11 bases fitting TRBD2. Germline V lookup: CDR1 LGHNA, CDR2 YSLEER. The CDR3 is made up of 17 amino acids. The V and J ends lost 1 base and 7 bases, in that order; junction bases with no gene match: 10.

V gene TRBV24-1 combines with J gene TRBJ2-3, with TRBD1 matching over 10 bases. CDR3 length: 16 residues. CDR1 and CDR2 (germline): KGHDR, SFDVKD. With V trimmed by 2 bases and J by 3 bases, 4 bases remained unmatched. The DNA of the CDR3 is TGTGCCACCAGTGATTCTCCGGGACAGGGGACAGATACGCAGTATTTT. Residues: CATSDSPGQGTDTQYF.

V gene TRBV24-1 combines with J gene TRBJ2-2, with 10 positions matching TRBD1. This CDR3 is 16 amino acids long. From germline, CDR1 is KGHDR and CDR2 SFDVKD. V trimming: 7 bases; J trimming: 8 bases; junction bases outside the gene matches: 12. The CDR3 DNA sequence: TGTGCCACCAGCATCCCTGGACAGGGGGAAGTAGGGGAGCTGTTTTTT. Amino acid sequence: CATSIPGQGEVGELFF.

V and J are TRBV19 and TRBJ2-2; D not resolved. The germline V gene has CDR1 LNHDA and CDR2 SQIVND (reference sequence). The CDR3 is 16 amino acids. V lost 6 bases and J lost 0, with 14 bases in between. Here the CDR3 reads CASRPAGSANTGELFF. CDR3 coding DNA: TGTGCCAGTAGACCCGCCGGCAGCGCGAACACCGGGGAGCTGTTTTTT.